This T cell receptor beta chain was recovered during a study of T cell changes during pregnancy in multiple sclerosis (dated by TCRdb to the late 2010s). For the wider study: In women with multiple sclerosis, the researchers looked at how the T cell repertoire shifted as pregnancy progressed.

Libraries were built with the immunoSEQ multiplex PCR assay. TCRdb provides this immuneACCESS table in a form limited to in-frame rearrangements. Some clones are lacking; in checked studies, under half of them reflect an unresolved V gene, and why the rest are absent is not known. Recorded for this sample are roughly 30,000 clones; approximately 94% of them occurred a single time. The ten largest clones represent roughly 0.4% of the sample. Details on this clone: Its antigen is not yet known. There are no base qualities to consult, and no much larger clone falls within one base.

V is trimmed back by 3 bases and J by 2 bases, and the junction contains 4 bases that no gene match accounts for. Counted from cysteine to phenylalanine, this CDR3 has 15 amino acids. The entry retains the CDR3 DNA only, 45 bases that are in frame from base 1. CDR1 and CDR2 are drawn from the germline V gene (reference sequence): LNHDA, SQIVND. This sample comprised CD4+ T cells from peripheral blood mononuclear cells, obtained in the second trimester of pregnancy. The rearranged segments are TRBV19 and TRBJ2-3; the junction holds 8 bases that match TRBD2. The sequence came from a female donor with multiple sclerosis, enrolled in a pregnancy study. In nucleotides, the sequence is TGTGCCAGTAGTATCAGCGGGAGCCACACAGATACGCAGTATTTT. Translated, this gives CASSISGSHTDTQYF.